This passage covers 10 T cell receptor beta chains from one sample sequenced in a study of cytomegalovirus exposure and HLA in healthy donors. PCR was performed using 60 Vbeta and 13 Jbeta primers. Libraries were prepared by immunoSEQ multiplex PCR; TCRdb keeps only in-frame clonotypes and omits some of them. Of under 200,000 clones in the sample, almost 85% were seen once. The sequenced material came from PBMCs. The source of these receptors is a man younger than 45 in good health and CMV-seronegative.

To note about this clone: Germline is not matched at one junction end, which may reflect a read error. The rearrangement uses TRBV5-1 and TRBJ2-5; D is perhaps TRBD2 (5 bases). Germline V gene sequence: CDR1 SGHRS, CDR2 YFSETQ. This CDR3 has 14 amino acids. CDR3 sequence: CASSLGEGGETQHF. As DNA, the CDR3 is TGCGCCAGCAGCTTGGGTGAGGGTGGGGAGACCCAGCACTTC.

In DNA form, the CDR3 reads TGTGCCAGCGGACAGGGCCAGGGGACTGAAGCTTTCTTT. It codes for CASGQGQGTEAFF. The chain joins TRBV6-1 to TRBJ1-1; 8 positions agree with TRBD1. This CDR3 is 13 amino acids long. V was pared by 8 bases and J by 5 bases, with 7 bases of the junction left unmatched. Germline CDR1 MNHNS, CDR2 SASEGT.

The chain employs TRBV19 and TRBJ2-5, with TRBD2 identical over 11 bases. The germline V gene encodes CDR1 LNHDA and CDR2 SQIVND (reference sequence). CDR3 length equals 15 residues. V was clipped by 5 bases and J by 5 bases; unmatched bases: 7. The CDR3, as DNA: TGTGCCAGTAGTCCTACTAGCGGGAGACGGGAGACCCAGTACTTC. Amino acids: CASSPTSGRRETQYF.

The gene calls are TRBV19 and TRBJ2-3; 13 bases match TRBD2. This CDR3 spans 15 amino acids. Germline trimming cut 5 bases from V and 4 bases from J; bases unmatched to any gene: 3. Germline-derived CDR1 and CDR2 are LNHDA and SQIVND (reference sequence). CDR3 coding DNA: TGTGCCAGTAGTTTGACTAGCGGGAGGCCAGATACGCAGTATTTT. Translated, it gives CASSLTSGRPDTQYF.

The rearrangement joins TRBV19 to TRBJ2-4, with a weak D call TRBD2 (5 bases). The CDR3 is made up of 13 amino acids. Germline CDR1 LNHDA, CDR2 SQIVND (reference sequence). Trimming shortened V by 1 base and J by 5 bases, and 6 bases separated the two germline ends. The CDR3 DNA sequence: TGTGCCAGTAGTATAGGGCGGGAAAACATTCAGTACTTC. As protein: CASSIGRENIQYF.

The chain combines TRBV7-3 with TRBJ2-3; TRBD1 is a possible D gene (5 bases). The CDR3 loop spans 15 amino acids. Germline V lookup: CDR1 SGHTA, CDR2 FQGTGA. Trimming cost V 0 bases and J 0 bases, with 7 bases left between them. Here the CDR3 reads CASSLTGDSTDTQYF. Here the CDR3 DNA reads TGTGCCAGCAGCTTAACAGGGGATAGCACAGATACGCAGTATTTT.

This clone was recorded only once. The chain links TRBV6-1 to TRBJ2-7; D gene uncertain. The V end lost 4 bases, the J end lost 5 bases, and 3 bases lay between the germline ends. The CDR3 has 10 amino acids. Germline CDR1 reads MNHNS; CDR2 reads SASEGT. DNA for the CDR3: TGTGCCAGCAGTGTTAACGAGCAGTACTTC. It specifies CASSVNEQYF.

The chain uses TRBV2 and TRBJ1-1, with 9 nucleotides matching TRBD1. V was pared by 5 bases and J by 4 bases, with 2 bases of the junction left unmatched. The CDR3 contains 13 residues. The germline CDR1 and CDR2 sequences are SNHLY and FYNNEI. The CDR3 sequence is CASSSDRGTEAFF. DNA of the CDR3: TGTGCCAGCAGTTCGGACAGGGGCACTGAAGCTTTCTTT.

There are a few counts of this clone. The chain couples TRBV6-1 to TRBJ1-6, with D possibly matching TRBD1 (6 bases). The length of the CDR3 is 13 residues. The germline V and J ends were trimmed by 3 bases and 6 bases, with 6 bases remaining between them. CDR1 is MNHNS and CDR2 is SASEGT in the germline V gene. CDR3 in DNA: TGTGCCAGCAGTGACAGGGGTAATTCACCCCTCCACTTT. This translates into CASSDRGNSPLHF.

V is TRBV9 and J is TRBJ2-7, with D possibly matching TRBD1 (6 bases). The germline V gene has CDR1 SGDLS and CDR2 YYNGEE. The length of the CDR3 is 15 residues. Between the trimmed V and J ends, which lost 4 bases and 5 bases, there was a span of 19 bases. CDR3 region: CASSLRGRGIDEQYF. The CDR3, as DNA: TGTGCCAGCAGCCTCAGGGGCCGGGGCATCGACGAGCAGTACTTC.